These 3 T cell receptor beta chains were sequenced from one sample in a study of T cells in Graves' hyperthyroidism and ophthalmopathy. TCR beta CDR3 regions were amplified from RNA. In the first-round RT-PCR of the TCR CDR3, the HTBI primer set was used. One entry per CDR3 protein, called by TCRdb with MiXCR from the multiplex PCR reads. The sample holds about 290,000 distinct CDR3 sequences, around 16% seen once. The sequenced material came from blood. Every receptor here comes from a man younger than 40 with Graves' hyperthyroidism.

The sample holds many counts of this clonotype. V usage is TRBV11-2 and J usage is TRBJ1-2; possible D gene TRBD1, 5 bases. Germline V gene sequence: CDR1 SGHAT, CDR2 FQNNGV. The CDR3 loop spans 15 amino acids. V was trimmed by 3 bases and J by 3 bases, leaving 14 bases between them. CDR3 in amino acids: CASSFTGGLDYGYTF. The DNA of the CDR3 is TGTGCCAGCAGCTTCACCGGGGGGTTGGACTATGGCTACACCTTC.

There are many counts of this clonotype. The chain links TRBV11-3 to TRBJ2-5, with TRBD2 matching over 9 bases. The junction had 2 bases not matched to a gene; V was cut back by 2 bases and J by 4 bases. From germline, CDR1 is SGHNT and CDR2 YENEEA. The CDR3 consists of 14 residues. This CDR3 reads CASSLTAGGETQYF. As DNA, the CDR3 is TGTGCCAGCAGCTTAACAGCGGGGGGAGAGACCCAGTACTTC.

The sample holds many counts of this clonotype. The rearrangement uses TRBV5-1 and TRBJ2-1; 9 positions agree with TRBD2. The CDR3 loop spans 16 amino acids. Germline lookup yields CDR1 SGHRS and CDR2 YFSETQ. V gave up 4 bases and J gave up 8 bases; unmatched junction bases: 13. CDR3 coding DNA: TGCGCCAGCAGCCGGGGGGCGGGAGGGCCAATGGATGAGCAGTTCTTC. It translates to CASSRGAGGPMDEQFF.